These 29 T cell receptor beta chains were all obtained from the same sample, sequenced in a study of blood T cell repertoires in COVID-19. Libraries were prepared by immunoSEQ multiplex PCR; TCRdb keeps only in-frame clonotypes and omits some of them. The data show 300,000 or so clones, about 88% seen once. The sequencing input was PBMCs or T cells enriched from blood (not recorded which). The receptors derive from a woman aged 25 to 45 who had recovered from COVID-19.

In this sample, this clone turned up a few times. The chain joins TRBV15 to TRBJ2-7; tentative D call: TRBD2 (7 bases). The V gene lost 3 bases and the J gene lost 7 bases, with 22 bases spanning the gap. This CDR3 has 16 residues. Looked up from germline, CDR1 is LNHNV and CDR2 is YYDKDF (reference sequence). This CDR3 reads CATSSDLEGGAREQYF. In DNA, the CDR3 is TGTGCCACCAGCAGTGACCTGGAGGGGGGGGCGAGAGAGCAGTACTTC.

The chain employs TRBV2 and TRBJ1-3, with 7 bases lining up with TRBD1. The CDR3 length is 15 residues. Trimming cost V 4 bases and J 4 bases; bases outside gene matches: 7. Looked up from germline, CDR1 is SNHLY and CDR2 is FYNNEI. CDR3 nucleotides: TGTGCCAGCAGTGCTGAGACAGGGTCCGGAAACACCATATATTTT. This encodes CASSAETGSGNTIYF. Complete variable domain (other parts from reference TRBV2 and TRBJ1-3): EPEVTQTPSHQVTQMGQEVILRCVPISNHLYFYWYRQILGQKVEFLVSFYNNEISEKSEIFDDQFSVERPDGSNFTLKIRSTKLEDSAMYFCASSAETGSGNTIYFGEGSWLTVV.

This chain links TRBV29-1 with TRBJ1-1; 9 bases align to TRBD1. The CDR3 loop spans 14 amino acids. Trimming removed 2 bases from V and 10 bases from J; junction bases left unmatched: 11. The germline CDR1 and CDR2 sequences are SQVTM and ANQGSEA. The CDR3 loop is CSVEHPGQGFGAFF. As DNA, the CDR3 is TGCAGCGTTGAACATCCGGGACAGGGATTCGGAGCTTTCTTT.

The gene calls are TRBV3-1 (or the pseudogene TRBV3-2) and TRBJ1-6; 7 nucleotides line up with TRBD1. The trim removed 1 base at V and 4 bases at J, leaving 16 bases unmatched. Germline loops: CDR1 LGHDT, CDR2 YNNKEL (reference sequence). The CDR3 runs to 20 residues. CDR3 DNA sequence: TGTGCCAGCAGCCAAGCCGACCGGGACAGCCGTTCCTCTTATAATTCACCCCTCCACTTT. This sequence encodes CASSQADRDSRSSYNSPLHF.

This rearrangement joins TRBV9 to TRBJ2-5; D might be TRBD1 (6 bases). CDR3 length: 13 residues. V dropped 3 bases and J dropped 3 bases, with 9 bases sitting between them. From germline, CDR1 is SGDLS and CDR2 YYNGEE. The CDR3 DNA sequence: TGTGCCAGCAGCGCGGACAGAAAAGAGACCCAGTACTTC. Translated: CASSADRKETQYF.

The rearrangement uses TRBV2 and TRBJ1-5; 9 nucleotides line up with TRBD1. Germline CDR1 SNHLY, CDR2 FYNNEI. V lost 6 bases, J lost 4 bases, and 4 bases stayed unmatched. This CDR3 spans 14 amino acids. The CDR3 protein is CASSRTGVNQPQHF. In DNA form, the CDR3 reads TGTGCCAGCAGCAGGACAGGGGTAAATCAGCCCCAGCATTTT.

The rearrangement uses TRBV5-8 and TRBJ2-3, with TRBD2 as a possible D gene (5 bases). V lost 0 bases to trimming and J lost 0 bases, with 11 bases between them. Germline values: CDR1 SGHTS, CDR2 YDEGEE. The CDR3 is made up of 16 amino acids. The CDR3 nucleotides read TGTGCCAGCAGCTTGGTGGTAGCGCCGAGCACAGATACGCAGTATTTT. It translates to CASSLVVAPSTDTQYF.

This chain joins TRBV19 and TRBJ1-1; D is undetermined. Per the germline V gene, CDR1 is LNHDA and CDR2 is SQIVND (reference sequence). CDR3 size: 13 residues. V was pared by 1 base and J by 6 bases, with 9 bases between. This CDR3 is CASSIGGGSEAFF. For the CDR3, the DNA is TGTGCCAGTAGTATAGGGGGAGGCTCTGAAGCTTTCTTT.

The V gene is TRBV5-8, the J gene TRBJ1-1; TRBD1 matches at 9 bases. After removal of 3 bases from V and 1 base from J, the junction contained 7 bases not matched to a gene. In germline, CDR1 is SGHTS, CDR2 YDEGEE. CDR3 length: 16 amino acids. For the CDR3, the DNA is TGTGCCAGCAGCTCAAACAGGGGGCAAAGGAACACTGAAGCTTTCTTT. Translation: CASSSNRGQRNTEAFF.

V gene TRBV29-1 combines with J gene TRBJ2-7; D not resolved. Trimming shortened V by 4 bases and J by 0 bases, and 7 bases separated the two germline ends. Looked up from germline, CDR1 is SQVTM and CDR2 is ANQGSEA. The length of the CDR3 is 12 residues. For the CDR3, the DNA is TGCAGCGTTGTTGGCCGCTCCTACGAGCAGTACTTC. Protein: CSVVGRSYEQYF.

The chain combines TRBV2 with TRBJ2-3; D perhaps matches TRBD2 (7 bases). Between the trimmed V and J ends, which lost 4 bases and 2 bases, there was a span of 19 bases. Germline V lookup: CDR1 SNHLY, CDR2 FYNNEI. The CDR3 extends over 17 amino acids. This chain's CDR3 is CASSGGGWGRNTDTQYF. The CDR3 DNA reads TGTGCCAGCAGTGGGGGAGGGTGGGGGCGAAACACAGATACGCAGTATTTT.

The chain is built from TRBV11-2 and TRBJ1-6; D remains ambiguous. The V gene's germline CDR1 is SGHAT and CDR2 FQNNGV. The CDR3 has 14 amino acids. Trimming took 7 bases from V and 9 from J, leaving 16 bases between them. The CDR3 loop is CASKAGGGSSPLHF. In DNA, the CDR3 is TGTGCCAGCAAGGCGGGAGGAGGAAGTTCACCCCTCCACTTT. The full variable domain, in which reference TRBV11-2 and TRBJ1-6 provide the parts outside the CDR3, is EAGVAQSPRYKIIEKRQSVAFWCNPISGHATLYWYQQILGQGPKLLIQFQNNGVVDDSQLPKDRFSAERLKGVDSTLKIQPAKLEDSAVYLCASKAGGGSSPLHFGNGTRLTVT.

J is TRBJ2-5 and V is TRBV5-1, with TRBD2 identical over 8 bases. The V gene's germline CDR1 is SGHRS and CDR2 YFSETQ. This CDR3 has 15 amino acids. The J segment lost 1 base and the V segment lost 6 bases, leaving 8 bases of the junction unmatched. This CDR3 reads CASNSFGGAQETQYF. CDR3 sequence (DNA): TGCGCCAGCAACTCGTTCGGGGGGGCCCAAGAGACCCAGTACTTC.

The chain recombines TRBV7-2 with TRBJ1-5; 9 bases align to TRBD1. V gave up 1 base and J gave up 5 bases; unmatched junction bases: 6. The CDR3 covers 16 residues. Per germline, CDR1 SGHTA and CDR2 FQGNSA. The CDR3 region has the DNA TGTGCCAGCAGCTTAGGACGGGACAGGGATCATCAGCCCCAGCATTTT. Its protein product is CASSLGRDRDHQPQHF.

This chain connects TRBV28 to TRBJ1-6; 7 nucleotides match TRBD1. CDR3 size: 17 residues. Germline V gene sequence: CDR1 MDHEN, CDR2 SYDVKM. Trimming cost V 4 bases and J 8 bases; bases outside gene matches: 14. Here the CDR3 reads CASSSPTGLRGYSPLHF. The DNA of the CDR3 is TGTGCCAGCAGTTCTCCCACGGGACTCAGGGGGTATTCACCCCTCCACTTT.

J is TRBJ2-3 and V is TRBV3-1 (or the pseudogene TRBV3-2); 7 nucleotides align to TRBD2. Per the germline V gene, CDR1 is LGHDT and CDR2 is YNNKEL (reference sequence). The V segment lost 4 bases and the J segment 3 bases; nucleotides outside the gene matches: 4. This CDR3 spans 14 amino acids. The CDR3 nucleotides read TGTGCCAGCAGCCCAGCGCGGGGGACAGATACGCAGTATTTT. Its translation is CASSPARGTDTQYF.

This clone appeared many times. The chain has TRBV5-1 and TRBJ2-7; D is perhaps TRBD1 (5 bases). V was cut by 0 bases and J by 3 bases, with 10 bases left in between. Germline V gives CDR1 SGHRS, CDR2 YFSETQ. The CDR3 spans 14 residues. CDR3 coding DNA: TGCGCCAGCAGCTTGGAGGGGTTCGTCTACGAGCAGTACTTC. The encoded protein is CASSLEGFVYEQYF.

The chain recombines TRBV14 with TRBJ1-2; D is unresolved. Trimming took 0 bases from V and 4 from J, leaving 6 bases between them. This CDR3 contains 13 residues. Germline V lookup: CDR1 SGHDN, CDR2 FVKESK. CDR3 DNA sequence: TGTGCCAGCAGCCAAGATCTTCCCTATGGCTACACCTTC. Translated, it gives CASSQDLPYGYTF. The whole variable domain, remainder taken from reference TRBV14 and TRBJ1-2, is EAGVTQFPSHSVIEKGQTVTLRCDPISGHDNLYWYRRVMGKEIKFLLHFVKESKQDESGMPNNRFLAERTGGTYSTLKVQPAELEDSGVYFCASSQDLPYGYTFGSGTRLTVV.

The DNA of the CDR3 is TGCGCCAGCAGCCTCGGACAGGGTGGCTCACCCCTCCACTTT. Protein product: CASSLGQGGSPLHF. This chain uses TRBV4-1 with TRBJ1-6; 8 bases map to TRBD1. J was trimmed by 10 bases and V by 4 bases; bases with no gene match: 6. There are 14 residues in the CDR3. CDR1 is MGHRA, CDR2 YSYEKL, per germline.

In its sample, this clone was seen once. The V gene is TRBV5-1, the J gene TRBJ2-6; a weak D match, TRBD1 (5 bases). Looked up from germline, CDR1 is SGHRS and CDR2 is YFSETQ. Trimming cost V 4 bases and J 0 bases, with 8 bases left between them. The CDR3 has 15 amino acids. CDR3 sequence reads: CASSPTDSGANVLTF. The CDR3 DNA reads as TGCGCCAGCAGCCCGACAGACTCTGGGGCCAACGTCCTGACTTTC.

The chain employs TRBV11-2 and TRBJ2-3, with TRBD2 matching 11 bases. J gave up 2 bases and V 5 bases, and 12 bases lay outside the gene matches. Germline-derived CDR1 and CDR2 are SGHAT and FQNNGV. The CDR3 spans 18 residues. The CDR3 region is CASSQKTLAGGYTDTQYF. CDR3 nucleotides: TGTGCCAGCAGCCAAAAGACCCTAGCGGGGGGATACACAGATACGCAGTATTTT. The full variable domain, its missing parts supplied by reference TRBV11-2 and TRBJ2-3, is EAGVAQSPRYKIIEKRQSVAFWCNPISGHATLYWYQQILGQGPKLLIQFQNNGVVDDSQLPKDRFSAERLKGVDSTLKIQPAKLEDSAVYLCASSQKTLAGGYTDTQYFGPGTRLTVL.

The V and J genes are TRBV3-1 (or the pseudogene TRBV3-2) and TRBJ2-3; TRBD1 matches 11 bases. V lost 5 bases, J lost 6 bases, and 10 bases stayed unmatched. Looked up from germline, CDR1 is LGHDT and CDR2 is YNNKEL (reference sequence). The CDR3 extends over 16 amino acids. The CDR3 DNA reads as TGTGCCAGCAGCGGACGATCCGGGACAGGGGGGGATACGCAGTATTTT. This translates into CASSGRSGTGGDTQYF.

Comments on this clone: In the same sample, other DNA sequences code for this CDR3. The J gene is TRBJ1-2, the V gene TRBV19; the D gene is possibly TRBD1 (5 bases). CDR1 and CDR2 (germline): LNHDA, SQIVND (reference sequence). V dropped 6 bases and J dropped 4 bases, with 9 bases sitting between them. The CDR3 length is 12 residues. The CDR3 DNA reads TGTGCCAGTAGCCCCCAGGGCTATGGCTACACCTTC. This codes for CASSPQGYGYTF.

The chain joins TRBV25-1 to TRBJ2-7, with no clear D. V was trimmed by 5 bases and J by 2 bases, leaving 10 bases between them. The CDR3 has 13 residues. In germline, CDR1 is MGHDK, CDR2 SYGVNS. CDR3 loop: CASSPPVTYEQYF. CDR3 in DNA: TGTGCCAGCAGTCCCCCTGTAACCTACGAGCAGTACTTC.

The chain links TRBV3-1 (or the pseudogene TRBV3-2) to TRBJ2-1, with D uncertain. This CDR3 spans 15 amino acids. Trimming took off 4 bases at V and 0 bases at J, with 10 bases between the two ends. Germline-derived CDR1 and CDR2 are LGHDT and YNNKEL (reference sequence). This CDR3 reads CASSLALSSYNEQFF. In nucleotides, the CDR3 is TGTGCCAGCAGCCTAGCCCTGAGCTCCTACAATGAGCAGTTCTTC.

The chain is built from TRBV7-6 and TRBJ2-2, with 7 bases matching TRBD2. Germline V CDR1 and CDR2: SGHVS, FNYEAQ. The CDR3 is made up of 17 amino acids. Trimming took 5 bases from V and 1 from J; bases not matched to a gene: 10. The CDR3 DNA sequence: TGTGCCAGCAGCCCGTACGGCCAGCGGGGGAACACCGGGGAGCTGTTTTTT. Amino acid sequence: CASSPYGQRGNTGELFF.

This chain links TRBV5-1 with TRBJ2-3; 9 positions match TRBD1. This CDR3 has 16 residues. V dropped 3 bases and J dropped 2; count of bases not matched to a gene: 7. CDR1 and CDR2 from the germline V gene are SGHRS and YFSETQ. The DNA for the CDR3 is TGCGCCAGCAGCTCGGTGCACAGGGGGCACACAGATACGCAGTATTTT. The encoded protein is CASSSVHRGHTDTQYF.

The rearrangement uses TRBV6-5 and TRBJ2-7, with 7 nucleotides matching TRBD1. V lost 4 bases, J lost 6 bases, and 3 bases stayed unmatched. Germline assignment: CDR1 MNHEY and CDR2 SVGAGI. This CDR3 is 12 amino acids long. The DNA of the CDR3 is TGTGCCAGCAGTTCTACAGGGGCCGAGCAGTACTTC. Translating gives CASSSTGAEQYF.

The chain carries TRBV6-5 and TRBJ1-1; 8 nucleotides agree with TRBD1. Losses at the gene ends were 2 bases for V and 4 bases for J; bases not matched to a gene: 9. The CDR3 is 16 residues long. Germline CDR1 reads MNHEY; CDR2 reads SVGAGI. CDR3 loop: CASSYHPRGRGTEAFF. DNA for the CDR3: TGTGCCAGCAGTTACCACCCCAGGGGGCGAGGCACTGAAGCTTTCTTT.